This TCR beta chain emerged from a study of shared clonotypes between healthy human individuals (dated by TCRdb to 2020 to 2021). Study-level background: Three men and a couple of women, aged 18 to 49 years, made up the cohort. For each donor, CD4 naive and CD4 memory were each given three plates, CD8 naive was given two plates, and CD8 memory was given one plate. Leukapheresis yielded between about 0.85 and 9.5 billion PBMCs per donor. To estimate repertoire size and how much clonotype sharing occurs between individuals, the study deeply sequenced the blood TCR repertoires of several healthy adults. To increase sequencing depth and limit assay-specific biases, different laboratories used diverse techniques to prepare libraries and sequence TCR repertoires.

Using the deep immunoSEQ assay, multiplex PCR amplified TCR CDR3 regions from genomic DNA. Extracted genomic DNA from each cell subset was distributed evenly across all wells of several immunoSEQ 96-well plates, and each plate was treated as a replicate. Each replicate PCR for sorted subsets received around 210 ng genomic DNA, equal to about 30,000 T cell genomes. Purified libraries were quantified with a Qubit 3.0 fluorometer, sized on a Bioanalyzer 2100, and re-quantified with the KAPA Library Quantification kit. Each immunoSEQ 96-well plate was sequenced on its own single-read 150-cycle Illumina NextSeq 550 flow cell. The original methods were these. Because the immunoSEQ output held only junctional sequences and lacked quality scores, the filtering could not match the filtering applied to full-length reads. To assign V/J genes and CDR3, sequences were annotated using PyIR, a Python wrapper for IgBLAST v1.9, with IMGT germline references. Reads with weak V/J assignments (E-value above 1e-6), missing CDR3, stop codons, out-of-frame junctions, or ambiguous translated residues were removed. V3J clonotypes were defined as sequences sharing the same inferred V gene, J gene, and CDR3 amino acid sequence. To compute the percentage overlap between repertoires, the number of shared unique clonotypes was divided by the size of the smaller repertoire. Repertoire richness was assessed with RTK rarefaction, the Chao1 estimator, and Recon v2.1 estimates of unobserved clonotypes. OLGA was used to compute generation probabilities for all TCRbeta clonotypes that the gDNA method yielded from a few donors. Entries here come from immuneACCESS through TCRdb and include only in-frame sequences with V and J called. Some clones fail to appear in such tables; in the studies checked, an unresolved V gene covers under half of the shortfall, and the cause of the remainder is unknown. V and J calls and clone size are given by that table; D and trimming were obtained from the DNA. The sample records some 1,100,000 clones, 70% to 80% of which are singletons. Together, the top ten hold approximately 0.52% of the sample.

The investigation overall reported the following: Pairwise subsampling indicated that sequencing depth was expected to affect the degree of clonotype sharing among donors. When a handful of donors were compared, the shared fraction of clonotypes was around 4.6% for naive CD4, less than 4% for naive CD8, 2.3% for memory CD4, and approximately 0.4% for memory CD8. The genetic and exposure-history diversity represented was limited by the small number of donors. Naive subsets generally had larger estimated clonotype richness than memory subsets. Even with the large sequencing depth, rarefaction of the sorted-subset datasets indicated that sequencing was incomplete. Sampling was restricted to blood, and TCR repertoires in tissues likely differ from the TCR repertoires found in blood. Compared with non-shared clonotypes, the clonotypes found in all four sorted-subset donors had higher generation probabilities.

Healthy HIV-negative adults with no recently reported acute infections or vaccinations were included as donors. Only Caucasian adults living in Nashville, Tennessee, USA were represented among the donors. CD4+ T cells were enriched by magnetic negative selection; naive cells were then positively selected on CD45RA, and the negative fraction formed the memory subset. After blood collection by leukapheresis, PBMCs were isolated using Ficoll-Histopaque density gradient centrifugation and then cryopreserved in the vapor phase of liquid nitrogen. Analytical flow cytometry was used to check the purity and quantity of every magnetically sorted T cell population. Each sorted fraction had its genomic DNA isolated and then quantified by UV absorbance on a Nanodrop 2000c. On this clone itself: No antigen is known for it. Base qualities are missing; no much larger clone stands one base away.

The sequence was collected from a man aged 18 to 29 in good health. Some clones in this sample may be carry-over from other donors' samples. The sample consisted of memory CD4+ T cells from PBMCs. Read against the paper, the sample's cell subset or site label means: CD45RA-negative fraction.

DNA sequence: TGTGCCAGCAGCTTAGTCCGGGGGGAGGCTTACAATGAGCAGTTCTTC. It specifies CASSLVRGEAYNEQFF. The chain employs TRBV7-9 and TRBJ2-1, and 7 junctional nucleotides match TRBD2. Germline trimming: 1 base from V, 4 bases from J; junction bases outside gene matches: 7. Measured from the cysteine to the phenylalanine, the CDR3 is 16 residues long. Left in the record is the CDR3 DNA by itself, 48 bases read in frame from the first base. Reading the germline V gene (reference sequence) gives CDR1 SEHNR and CDR2 FQNEAQ.